These 13 T cell receptor beta chains came from one sample sequenced in a study of shared T cell receptors in the human thymus (dated by TCRdb to the early 2020s). The library was prepared using the immunoSEQ multiplex PCR assay. TCRdb holds this immuneACCESS table with in-frame rearrangements only. Some clones are missing; in checked studies, unresolved V genes explain under half, and the rest has no known cause. Here the sample has 550,000 to 800,000 clones; roughly 85% occur a single time. The ten largest account for roughly 0.01% of the sample. This same sample was also taken into another study, of human thymus T cells.

The specimen sequenced was thymocytes. These receptors were taken from a girl under two years old with a congenital heart defect. Donor details come from another sample of the same person, matched by shared clones.

The chain couples TRBV6-4 to TRBJ1-1; 12 bases agree with TRBD1. Germline CDR1 is MRHNA and CDR2 is SNTAGT. The CDR3 runs to 18 residues. V shed 2 bases and J 5 bases; nucleotides not matched to a gene: 12. The CDR3, as DNA: TGTGCCAGCAGTGACCCCGGGACAGGGGGCATGAGAAAGACTGAAGCTTTCTTT. Protein product: CASSDPGTGGMRKTEAFF.

The chain uses TRBV4-2 and TRBJ1-2, with 7 bases matching TRBD1. With 3 bases clipped from V and 7 bases from J, the junction kept 14 bases outside the gene matches. CDR3 length: 16 residues. Germline V CDR1 and CDR2: LGHNA, YNFKEQ. For the CDR3, the DNA is TGTGCCAGCAGCCACCCCACGACAGGGCGCGGGTGTGGCTACACCTTC. This translates into CASSHPTTGRGCGYTF.

The rearrangement links TRBV6-1 to TRBJ1-1; D not certain. Trimming pared 3 bases from V and 5 bases from J, leaving 7 bases between. CDR3 length: 12 amino acids. The germline CDR1 and CDR2 sequences are MNHNS and SASEGT. CDR3: CASSERGTEAFF. The CDR3 DNA reads as TGTGCCAGCAGTGAGCGGGGAACTGAAGCTTTCTTT.

CDR3 amino acids: CATYLGSGGYTF. CDR3 sequence (DNA): TGTGCCACCTACCTGGGCAGTGGGGGCTACACCTTC. This chain uses TRBV2 with TRBJ1-2; no firm D call. Per the germline V gene, CDR1 is SNHLY and CDR2 is FYNNEI. The CDR3 runs 12 residues. The germline V and J ends were trimmed by 10 bases and 8 bases, with 17 bases remaining between them.

The chain is built from TRBV4-3 and TRBJ2-5; possible D gene TRBD2, 5 bases. This CDR3 has 14 amino acids. Germline V gene lookup returns CDR1 LGHNA and CDR2 YSLEER. Trimming cost V 2 bases and J 5 bases, with 12 bases left between them. CDR3 loop: CASSQTTSWETQYF. The CDR3, as DNA: TGCGCCAGCAGCCAAACTACTAGTTGGGAGACCCAGTACTTC.

The chain uses TRBV19 and TRBJ1-2; TRBD1 agrees at 12 bases. CDR3 length: 13 amino acids. The junction had 5 bases not matched to a gene; V was cut back by 10 bases and J by 5 bases. Looked up from germline, CDR1 is LNHDA and CDR2 is SQIVND (reference sequence). CDR3 sequence: CATSGQGAYGYTF. CDR3 DNA: TGTGCCACCTCGGGACAGGGGGCTTATGGCTACACCTTC.

This CDR3 is CASSLDGTGEVDTQYF. CDR3 DNA sequence: TGCGCCAGCAGCTTGGACGGGACAGGGGAGGTAGATACGCAGTATTTT. The V call is TRBV5-1, the J call TRBJ2-3; 10 nucleotides align to TRBD1. V shed 0 bases, J shed 5 bases, and the junction held 6 bases outside the gene matches. CDR3 length: 16 residues. Germline CDR1 reads SGHRS; CDR2 reads YFSETQ.

V usage is TRBV5-6 and J usage is TRBJ2-4; D is perhaps TRBD2 (6 bases). Between the trimmed V and J ends, which lost 4 bases and 0 bases, there was a span of 17 bases. Germline V gene lookup returns CDR1 SGHDT and CDR2 YYEEEE. CDR3 length: 17 residues. The CDR3 DNA reads TGTGCCAGCAGCCCGGGAGATCCTGAGAAAGCCAAAAACATTCAGTACTTC. Translated, it gives CASSPGDPEKAKNIQYF.

This rearrangement joins TRBV16 to TRBJ1-1, with D tentatively TRBD1 (6 bases). The CDR3 contains 17 residues. CDR1 is KGHSY, CDR2 FQNENV, per germline. V was trimmed by 4 bases and J by 0 bases, leaving 18 bases between them. CDR3 residues: CASSRLRDTSMNTEAFF. For the CDR3, the DNA is TGTGCCAGCAGCCGGTTAAGGGACACTTCCATGAACACTGAAGCTTTCTTT. Complete variable domain (other parts from reference TRBV16 and TRBJ1-1): GEEVAQTPKHLVRGEGQKAKLYCAPIKGHSYVFWYQQVLKNEFKFLISFQNENVFDETGMPKERFSAKCLPNSPCSLEIQATKLEDSAVYFCASSRLRDTSMNTEAFFGQGTRLTVV.

This clone came up once. The CDR3 nucleotides read TGTGCCAGCATGACGAGGACCTACGAGCAGTACTTC. This gives the protein CASMTRTYEQYF. The chain links TRBV7-8 to TRBJ2-7; D is ambiguous. The CDR3 consists of 12 residues. V was trimmed by 7 bases and J by 2 bases, leaving 9 bases between them. Germline V CDR1 and CDR2: SGHVS, FQNEAQ.

This chain links TRBV29-1 with TRBJ1-2, with 7 bases lining up with TRBD1. This CDR3 has 15 residues. Trimming at V came to 7 bases and at J to 2 bases, leaving 13 bases not matched to a gene. The germline CDR1 and CDR2 sequences are SQVTM and ANQGSEA. DNA of the CDR3: TGCAGCGACGGACAGGAATCTTTTACAAACTATGGCTACACCTTC. Residues: CSDGQESFTNYGYTF. Full variable domain (outside the CDR3, taken from reference TRBV29-1 and TRBJ1-2): SAVISQKPSRDICQRGTSLTIQCQVDSQVTMMFWYRQQPGQSLTLIATANQGSEATYESGFVIDKFPISRPNLTFSTLTVSNMSPEDSSIYLCSDGQESFTNYGYTFGSGTRLTVV.

This clone was picked up a small number of times. This rearrangement joins TRBV14 to TRBJ1-6; D gene ambiguous. V gave up 2 bases and J gave up 10 bases, with 9 bases separating them. The CDR3 length is 13 residues. Germline values: CDR1 SGHDN, CDR2 FVKESK. The CDR3 is CASSQSQVSPLHF. CDR3 nucleotides: TGTGCCAGCAGCCAATCTCAGGTCTCACCCCTCCACTTT. Filled out from reference TRBV14 and TRBJ1-6, the complete variable domain reads EAGVTQFPSHSVIEKGQTVTLRCDPISGHDNLYWYRRVMGKEIKFLLHFVKESKQDESGMPNNRFLAERTGGTYSTLKVQPAELEDSGVYFCASSQSQVSPLHFGNGTRLTVT.

This clone was seen a few times. This chain joins TRBV27 and TRBJ1-1; D may be TRBD1 (5 bases). CDR3 length: 14 residues. V lost 0 bases, J lost 6 bases, and 11 bases lay in between. Germline-derived CDR1 and CDR2 are MNHEY and SMNVEV (reference sequence). The DNA of the CDR3 is TGTGCCAGCAGTTTATCGGTTACAGGCTCTGAAGCTTTCTTT. Its translation: CASSLSVTGSEAFF.